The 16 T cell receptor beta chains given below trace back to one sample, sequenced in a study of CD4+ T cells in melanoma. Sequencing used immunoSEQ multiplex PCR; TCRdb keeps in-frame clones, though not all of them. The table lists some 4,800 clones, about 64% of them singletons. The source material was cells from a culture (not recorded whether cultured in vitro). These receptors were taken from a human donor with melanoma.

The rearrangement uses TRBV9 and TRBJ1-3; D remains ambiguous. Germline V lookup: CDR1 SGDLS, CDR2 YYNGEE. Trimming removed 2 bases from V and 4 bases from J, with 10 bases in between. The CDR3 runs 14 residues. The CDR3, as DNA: TGTGCCAGCAGCGTTTCCACAGCCGGAAACACCATATATTTT. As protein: CASSVSTAGNTIYF.

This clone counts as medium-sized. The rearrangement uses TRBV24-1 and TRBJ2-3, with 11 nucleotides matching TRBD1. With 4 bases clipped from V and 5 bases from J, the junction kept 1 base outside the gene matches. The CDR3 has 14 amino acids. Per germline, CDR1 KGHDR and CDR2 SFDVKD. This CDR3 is CATSEGTGGDTQYF. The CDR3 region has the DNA TGTGCCACCAGTGAGGGGACAGGGGGAGATACGCAGTATTTT.

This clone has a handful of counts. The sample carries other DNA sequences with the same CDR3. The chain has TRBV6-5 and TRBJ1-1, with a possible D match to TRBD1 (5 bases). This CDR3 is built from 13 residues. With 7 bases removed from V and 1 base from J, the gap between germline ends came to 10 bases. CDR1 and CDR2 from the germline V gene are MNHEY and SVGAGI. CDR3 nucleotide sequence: TGTGCCAGCAACCGGGACGGGAACACTGAAGCTTTCTTT. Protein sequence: CASNRDGNTEAFF.

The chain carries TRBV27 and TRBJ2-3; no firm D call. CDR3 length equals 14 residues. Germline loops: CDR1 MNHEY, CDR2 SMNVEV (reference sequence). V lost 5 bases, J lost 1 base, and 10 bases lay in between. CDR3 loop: CASSDGPRTDTQYF. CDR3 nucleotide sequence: TGTGCCAGCAGTGACGGGCCACGCACAGATACGCAGTATTTT.

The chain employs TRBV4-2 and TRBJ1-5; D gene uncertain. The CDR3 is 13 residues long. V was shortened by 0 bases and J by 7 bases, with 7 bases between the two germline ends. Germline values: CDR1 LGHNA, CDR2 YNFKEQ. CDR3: CASSQEPGQPQHF. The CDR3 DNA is TGTGCCAGCAGCCAAGAGCCTGGCCAGCCCCAGCATTTT.

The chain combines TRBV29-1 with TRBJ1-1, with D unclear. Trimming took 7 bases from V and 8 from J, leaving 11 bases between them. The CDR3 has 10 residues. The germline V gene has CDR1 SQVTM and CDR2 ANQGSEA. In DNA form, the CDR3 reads TGCAGCGCCCATGGGCAGGAAGCTTTCTTT. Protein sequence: CSAHGQEAFF.

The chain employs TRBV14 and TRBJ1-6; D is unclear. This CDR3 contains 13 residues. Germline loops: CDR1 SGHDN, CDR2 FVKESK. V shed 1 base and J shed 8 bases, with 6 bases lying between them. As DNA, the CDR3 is TGTGCCAGCAGCCAAGTCGGGGATTCACCCCTCCACTTT. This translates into CASSQVGDSPLHF.

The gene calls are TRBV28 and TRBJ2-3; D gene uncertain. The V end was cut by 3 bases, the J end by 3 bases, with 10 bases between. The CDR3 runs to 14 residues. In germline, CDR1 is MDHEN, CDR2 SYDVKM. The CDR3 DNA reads TGTGCCAGCAGTTTCCTCAGTGGGACAGATACGCAGTATTTT. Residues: CASSFLSGTDTQYF.

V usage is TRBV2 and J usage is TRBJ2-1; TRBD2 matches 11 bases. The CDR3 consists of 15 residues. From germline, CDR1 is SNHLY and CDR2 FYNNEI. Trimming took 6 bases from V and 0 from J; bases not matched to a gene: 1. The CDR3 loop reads CASRGTSGSYNEQFF. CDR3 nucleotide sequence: TGTGCCAGCAGGGGGACTAGCGGCTCCTACAATGAGCAGTTCTTC.

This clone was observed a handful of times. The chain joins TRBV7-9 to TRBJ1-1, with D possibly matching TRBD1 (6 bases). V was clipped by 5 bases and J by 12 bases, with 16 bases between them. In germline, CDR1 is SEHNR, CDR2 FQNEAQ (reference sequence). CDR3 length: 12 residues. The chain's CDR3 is CASSGGGHLTFF. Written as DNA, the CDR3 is TGTGCCAGCAGCGGGGGGGGCCACCTGACTTTCTTT.

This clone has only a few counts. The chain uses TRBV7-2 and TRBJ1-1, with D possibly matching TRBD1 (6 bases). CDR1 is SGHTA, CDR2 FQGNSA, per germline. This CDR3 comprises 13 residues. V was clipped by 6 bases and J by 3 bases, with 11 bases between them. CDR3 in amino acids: CASRRRQDTEAFF. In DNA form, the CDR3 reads TGTGCCAGCAGGAGGAGACAGGACACTGAAGCTTTCTTT.

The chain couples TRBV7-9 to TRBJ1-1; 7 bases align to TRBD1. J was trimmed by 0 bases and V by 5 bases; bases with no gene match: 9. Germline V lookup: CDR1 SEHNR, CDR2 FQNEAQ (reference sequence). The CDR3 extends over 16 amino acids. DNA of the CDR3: TGTGCCAGCAGCCCCCAGGGGGGCATAATGAACACTGAAGCTTTCTTT. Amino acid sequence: CASSPQGGIMNTEAFF.

CDR3 sequence reads: CSVEGAQGAAEAFF. CDR3 bases: TGCAGCGTTGAAGGGGCACAGGGGGCGGCTGAAGCTTTCTTT. The chain is built from TRBV29-1 and TRBJ1-1; 9 nucleotides agree with TRBD1. This CDR3 is 14 amino acids long. With 1 base clipped from V and 6 bases from J, the junction kept 6 bases outside the gene matches. Germline CDR1 SQVTM, CDR2 ANQGSEA. Complete variable domain (other parts from reference TRBV29-1 and TRBJ1-1): SAVISQKPSRDICQRGTSLTIQCQVDSQVTMMFWYRQQPGQSLTLIATANQGSEATYESGFVIDKFPISRPNLTFSTLTVSNMSPEDSSIYLCSVEGAQGAAEAFFGQGTRLTVV.

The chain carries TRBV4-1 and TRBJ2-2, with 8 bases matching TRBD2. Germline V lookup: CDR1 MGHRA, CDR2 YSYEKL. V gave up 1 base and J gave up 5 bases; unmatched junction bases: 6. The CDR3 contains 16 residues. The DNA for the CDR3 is TGCGCCAGCAGCCAAGTACCGGGGGGGCTTACCGGGGAGCTGTTTTTT. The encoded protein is CASSQVPGGLTGELFF.

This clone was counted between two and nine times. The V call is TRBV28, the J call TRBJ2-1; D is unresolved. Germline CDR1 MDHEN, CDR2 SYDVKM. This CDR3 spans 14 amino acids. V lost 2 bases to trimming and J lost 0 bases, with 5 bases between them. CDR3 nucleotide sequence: TGTGCCAGCAGTTTAACGAGCTCCTACAATGAGCAGTTCTTC. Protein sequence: CASSLTSSYNEQFF.

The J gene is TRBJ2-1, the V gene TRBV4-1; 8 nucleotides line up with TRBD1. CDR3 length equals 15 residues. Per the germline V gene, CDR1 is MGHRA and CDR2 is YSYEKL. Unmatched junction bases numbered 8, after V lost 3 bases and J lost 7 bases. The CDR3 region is CASSQPDRVGNEQFF. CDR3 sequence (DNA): TGCGCCAGCAGCCAGCCGGACAGGGTTGGGAATGAGCAGTTCTTC.